One TCR beta chain is described in this entry. No antigen is known for it. The sample comes from a study of radiotherapy plus CTLA-4 blockade in lung cancer. The study's findings and limits: Some TCR clones had been derived from tumors. These clones expanded in peripheral blood after radiotherapy plus ipilimumab.

Repertoires were generated with immunoSEQ multiplex PCR, while TCRdb's copy carries only in-frame clones and drops some. This sample has 90,000 to 100,000 clones; about 91% occur once, and the top ten carry about 5.3%. Treatment of patients with chemo-refractory metastatic non-small-cell lung cancer consisted of focal radiation plus CTLA-4 blockade with ipilimumab. The CDR3 extends over 14 amino acids. Trimming removed 3 bases from V and 5 bases from J; junction bases left unmatched: 4. Germline CDR1 reads KGHSH; CDR2 reads LQKENI. This clonotype was obtained from a human donor with non-small cell lung cancer that progressed on radiotherapy plus ipilimumab. The chain employs TRBV18 and TRBJ2-5, with TRBD1 matching 9 bases. Sample: peripheral blood, taken from a patient treated with radiotherapy plus ipilimumab. CDR3 region: CASSPGQGGETQYF. The CDR3 nucleotides are TGTGCCAGCTCACCGGGACAGGGAGGTGAGACCCAGTACTTC.